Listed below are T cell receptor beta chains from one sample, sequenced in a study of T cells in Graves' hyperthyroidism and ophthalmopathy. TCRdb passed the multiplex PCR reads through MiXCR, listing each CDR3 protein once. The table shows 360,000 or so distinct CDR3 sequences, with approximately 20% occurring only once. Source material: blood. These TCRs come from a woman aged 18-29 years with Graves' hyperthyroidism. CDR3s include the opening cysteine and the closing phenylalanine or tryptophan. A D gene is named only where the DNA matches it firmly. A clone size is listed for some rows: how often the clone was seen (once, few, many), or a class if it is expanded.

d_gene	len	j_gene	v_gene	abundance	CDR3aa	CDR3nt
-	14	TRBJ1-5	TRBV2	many	CASSERLGNQPQHF	TGTGCCAGCAGTGAGCGACTCGGCAATCAGCCCCAGCATTTT
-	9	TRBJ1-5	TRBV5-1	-	CASSGPQHF	TGCGCCAGCTCTGGGCCCCAGCATTTT
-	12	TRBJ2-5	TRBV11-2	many	CATRTAGETQYF	TGTGCCACCCGGACAGCAGGGGAGACCCAGTACTTC
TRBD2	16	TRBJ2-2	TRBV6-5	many	CASSYMSGVNTGELFF	TGTGCCAGCAGTTACATGAGCGGGGTGAACACCGGGGAGCTGTTTTTT
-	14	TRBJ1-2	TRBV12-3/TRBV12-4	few	CASSLEQFNYGYTF	TGTGCCAGCAGTTTAGAACAGTTTAACTATGGCTACACCTTC
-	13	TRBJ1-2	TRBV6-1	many	CASSPRERGGYTF	TGTGCCAGCAGTCCCAGAGAGAGGGGTGGCTACACCTTC
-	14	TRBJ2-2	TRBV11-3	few	CASSSRANTGELFF	TGTGCCAGCAGCTCCAGGGCGAACACCGGGGAGCTGTTTTTT
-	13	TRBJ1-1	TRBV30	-	CAWSSGRGTEAFF	TGTGCCTGGAGTAGCGGGAGGGGCACTGAAGCTTTCTTT
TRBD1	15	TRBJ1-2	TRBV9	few	CASSHTRQGAYGYTF	TGTGCCAGCAGCCATACGCGACAGGGCGCCTATGGCTACACCTTC
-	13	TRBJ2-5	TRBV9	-	CASSGGSKETQYF	TGTGCCAGCAGCGGGGGATCCAAAGAGACCCAGTACTTC
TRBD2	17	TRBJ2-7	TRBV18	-	CASSPGLAGTGSYEQYF	TGTGCCAGCTCTCCAGGACTAGCGGGGACGGGCTCCTACGAGCAGTACTTC
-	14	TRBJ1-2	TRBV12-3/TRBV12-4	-	CASSLGSDVAGYTF	TGTGCCAGCAGTTTAGGCAGCGATGTGGCCGGCTACACCTTC
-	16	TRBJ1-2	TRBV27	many	CASSLYLRPTPYGYTF	TGTGCCAGCAGTTTATATTTGCGGCCTACGCCGTATGGCTACACCTTC
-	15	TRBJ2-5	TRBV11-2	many	CASSLDRTSRETQYF	TGTGCCAGCAGCTTAGATAGAACTAGCCGAGAGACCCAGTACTTC